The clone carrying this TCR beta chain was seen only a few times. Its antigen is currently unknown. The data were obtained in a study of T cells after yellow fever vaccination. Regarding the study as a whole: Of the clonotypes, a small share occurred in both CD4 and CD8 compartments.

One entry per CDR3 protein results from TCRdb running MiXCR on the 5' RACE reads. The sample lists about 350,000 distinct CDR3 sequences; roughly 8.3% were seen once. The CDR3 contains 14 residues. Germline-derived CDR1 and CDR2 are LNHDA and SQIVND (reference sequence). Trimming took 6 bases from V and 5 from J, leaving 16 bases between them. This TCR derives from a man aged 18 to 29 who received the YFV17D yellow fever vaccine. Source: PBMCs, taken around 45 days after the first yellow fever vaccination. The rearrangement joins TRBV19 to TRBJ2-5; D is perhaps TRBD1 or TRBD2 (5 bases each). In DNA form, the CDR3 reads TGTGCCAGTAGCGGGACCGTCCCCGCGGAGACCCAGTACTTC. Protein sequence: CASSGTVPAETQYF.